One and the same sample provided the 10 T cell receptor beta chains below, sequenced in a study of identical twins' blood T cells. TCRdb ran MiXCR on the 5' RACE reads and lists one entry per CDR3 protein. The sample lists 400,000 or so distinct CDR3 sequences; about 28% were seen once. Sequencing was carried out using PBMCs. The receptors were gathered from a woman between 18 and 55 years old in good health.

This clonotype was seen a few times. V is TRBV7-8 and J is TRBJ1-2; the D is unclear. The germline V gene has CDR1 SGHVS and CDR2 FQNEAQ. This CDR3 is 16 amino acids long. Trimming took 2 bases from V and 2 from J, leaving 15 bases between them. CDR3 residues: CASSLHTVNRNYGYTF. In DNA form, the CDR3 reads TGTGCCAGCAGCTTACATACGGTTAACAGAAACTATGGCTACACCTTC.

The genes are TRBV7-9 and TRBJ1-1; no clear D gene. Germline CDR1 reads SEHNR; CDR2 reads FQNEAQ (reference sequence). This CDR3 spans 11 amino acids. The V gene lost 5 bases and the J gene lost 8 bases, with 9 bases spanning the gap. The CDR3 region is CASSPKGEAFF. The CDR3 bases are TGTGCCAGCAGCCCAAAAGGGGAAGCTTTCTTT. The full variable domain, in which reference TRBV7-9 and TRBJ1-1 provide the parts outside the CDR3, is DTGVSQNPRHKITKRGQNVTFRCDPISEHNRLYWYRQTLGQGPEFLTYFQNEAQLEKSRLLSDRFSAERPKGSFSTLEIQRTEQGDSAMYLCASSPKGEAFFGQGTRLTVV.

V is TRBV29-1 and J is TRBJ1-2, with D maybe TRBD1 (6 bases). Trimming took off 0 bases at V and 0 bases at J, with 8 bases between the two ends. The germline V gene has CDR1 SQVTM and CDR2 ANQGSEA. This CDR3 has 14 amino acids. The CDR3: CSVEDRGPNYGYTF. DNA of the CDR3: TGCAGCGTTGAAGACAGGGGACCTAACTATGGCTACACCTTC.

To note about this clonotype: Its ends do not fully match the called genes, so a read error is possible. The V and J genes are TRBV29-1 and TRBJ1-6; maybe TRBD1 (6 bases). Germline lookup yields CDR1 SQVTM and CDR2 ANQGSEA. The CDR3 contains 14 residues. CDR3 residues: CSVQAVTGNSSLHF. The CDR3 DNA reads as TGCAGCGTTCAGGCGGTTACAGGGAATTCATCCCTCCACTTT. Complete variable domain (other parts from reference TRBV29-1 and TRBJ1-6): SAVISQKPSRDICQRGTSLTIQCQVDSQVTMMFWYRQQPGQSLTLIATANQGSEATYESGFVIDKFPISRPNLTFSTLTVSNMSPEDSSIYLCSVQAVTGNSSLHFGNGTRLTVT.

Comments on this clonotype: The junction differs from germline at one of its ends, possibly a read error. This sequence joins TRBV30 and TRBJ2-1; D remains unclear. Germline CDR1 is GTSNPN and CDR2 is SVGIG (reference sequence). The CDR3 loop spans 14 amino acids. CDR3 amino acids: CAWSVRVGSIEQLF. The DNA of the CDR3 is TGTGCCTGGAGTGTAAGGGTTGGCAGTATTGAGCAGCTCTTC.

This clonotype occurred a few times. This rearrangement joins TRBV12-3 or TRBV12-4 to TRBJ1-1; D call uncertain. The V end lost 6 bases, the J end lost 0 bases, and 17 bases lay between the germline ends. The CDR3 loop spans 16 amino acids. The CDR3 nucleotides read TGTGCCAGCAGGGCCAGTAGCATCAGATTGAACACTGAAGCTTTCTTT. Translation: CASRASSIRLNTEAFF.

This clonotype was seen a few times. This chain connects TRBV30 to TRBJ2-1; 11 positions agree with TRBD2. Germline values: CDR1 GTSNPN, CDR2 SVGIG (reference sequence). V lost 3 bases to trimming and J lost 1 base; unmatched junction nucleotides: 11. The CDR3 length is 18 residues. CDR3 protein: CAWSGTSGYAASYNEQFF. The CDR3 DNA follows: TGTGCCTGGAGCGGGACTAGCGGTTATGCCGCATCCTACAATGAGCAGTTCTTC.

The V and J genes are TRBV2 and TRBJ2-1; the match to TRBD1 covers 10 bases. The CDR3 extends over 15 amino acids. Germline CDR1 is SNHLY and CDR2 is FYNNEI. With V trimmed by 10 bases and J by 8 bases, 14 bases remained unmatched. CDR3 in DNA: TGTGCCAACCAGAGGGACAGGGGAAGGTATTATGAGCAGTTCTTC. Its translation is CANQRDRGRYYEQFF.

This clonotype was observed a handful of times. The chain has TRBV6-2 or TRBV6-3 and TRBJ2-3; TRBD2 agrees at 9 bases. Germline V CDR1 and CDR2: MNHEY, SVGEGT. The CDR3 extends over 17 amino acids. Trimming took 2 bases from V and 3 from J; bases not matched to a gene: 9. The CDR3 coding sequence is TGTGCCAGCAGTTACCAACCCGGGACTAGCAGGACAGATACGCAGTATTTT. Translated: CASSYQPGTSRTDTQYF.

The CDR3 nucleotides read TGCAGTGCTAGAGATTCGGCCCGCGAAAAACTGTTTTTT. Protein product: CSARDSAREKLFF. This rearrangement joins TRBV20-1 to TRBJ1-4; D remains ambiguous. The CDR3 extends over 13 amino acids. From germline, CDR1 is DFQATT and CDR2 SNEGSKA (reference sequence). Trimming took 0 bases from V and 8 from J, leaving 10 bases between them.